The 21 T cell receptor beta chains in this list originate from one sample, sequenced in a study of T cells in Graves' hyperthyroidism and ophthalmopathy. It was RNA transcripts that yielded the amplified TCR beta CDR3 regions. The primer set for the first-round RT-PCR of the TCR CDR3 was HTBI. Using its own MiXCR run on the multiplex PCR reads, TCRdb lists one record per CDR3 protein. The table shows approximately 380,000 distinct CDR3 sequences, with approximately 18% occurring only once. The source material was blood. Every receptor here comes from a man aged 18 to 30 with Graves' ophthalmopathy.

This rearrangement joins TRBV12-3 or TRBV12-4 to TRBJ2-7; 8 bases fit TRBD1. The CDR3 has 15 amino acids. Trimming cost V 4 bases and J 4 bases; bases outside gene matches: 9. The CDR3 nucleotides are TGTGCCAGCAGTTACGGACAGGGCACCGCTTACGAGCAGTACTTC. Residues: CASSYGQGTAYEQYF.

This clonotype turned up a few times. CDR3 DNA sequence: TGTGCCAGCAGCGCTAGGGCTCCGTGGCTAAACACAGATACGCAGTATTTT. Translation gives CASSARAPWLNTDTQYF. The rearrangement joins TRBV7-2 to TRBJ2-3; D remains ambiguous. Looked up from germline, CDR1 is SGHTA and CDR2 is FQGNSA. With 5 bases removed from V and 2 bases from J, the gap between germline ends came to 20 bases. The CDR3 runs to 17 residues.

V is TRBV19 and J is TRBJ1-2, with 8 bases aligning to TRBD1. V lost 4 bases and J lost 10; bases outside the gene matches: 11. Germline-derived CDR1 and CDR2 are LNHDA and SQIVND (reference sequence). The CDR3 totals 14 residues. This CDR3 reads CASSRDRSGIPYTF. CDR3 DNA sequence: TGTGCCAGTAGTAGGGACAGGAGCGGAATCCCCTACACCTTC.

CDR3 amino acids: CSAGGLAGGPNEQFF. The CDR3 DNA is TGCAGTGCTGGAGGTCTAGCGGGGGGGCCCAATGAGCAGTTCTTC. V usage is TRBV20-1 and J usage is TRBJ2-1; 12 bases are a match to TRBD2. The V gene end was trimmed by 5 bases and the J gene end by 6 bases; junction bases not matched to a gene: 8. The V gene's germline CDR1 is DFQATT and CDR2 SNEGSKA (reference sequence). This CDR3 spans 15 amino acids.

This clonotype has just a few counts. This chain uses TRBV7-8 with TRBJ2-2; D ambiguous. Germline CDR1 reads SGHVS; CDR2 reads FQNEAQ. This CDR3 is built from 13 residues. V was cut by 5 bases and J by 5 bases, with 9 bases left in between. CDR3 loop: CASSITVTGELFF. The CDR3 DNA follows: TGTGCCAGCAGCATAACAGTAACCGGGGAGCTGTTTTTT. The whole variable domain, filled in from reference TRBV7-8 and TRBJ2-2, reads GAGVSQSPRYKVAKRGQDVALRCDPISGHVSLFWYQQALGQGPEFLTYFQNEAQLDKSGLPSDRFFAERPEGSVSTLKIQRTQQEDSAVYLCASSITVTGELFFGEGSRLTVL.

This clonotype was seen many times. The chain uses TRBV12-3 or TRBV12-4 and TRBJ2-1; D uncertain. This CDR3 contains 12 residues. Trimming took off 2 bases at V and 9 bases at J, with 8 bases between the two ends. This CDR3 reads CASSLTGPEQFF. The CDR3 region has the DNA TGTGCCAGCAGTTTAACCGGACCTGAGCAGTTCTTC.

The chain has TRBV18 and TRBJ2-7; D not certain. CDR1 KGHSH and CDR2 LQKENI come from the germline V gene. The CDR3 sequence is 15 residues long. Trimming took off 0 bases at V and 7 bases at J, with 16 bases between the two ends. CDR3 sequence: CASSPPPRVIGEQYF. As DNA, the CDR3 is TGTGCCAGCTCACCACCACCCCGGGTTATAGGGGAGCAGTACTTC. Together with reference TRBV18 and TRBJ2-7, the CDR3 gives the full variable domain: NAGVMQNPRHLVRRRGQEARLRCSPMKGHSHVYWYRQLPEEGLKFMVYLQKENIIDESGMPKERFSAEFPKEGPSILRIQQVVRGDSAAYFCASSPPPRVIGEQYFGPGTRLTVT.

The chain carries TRBV6-1 and TRBJ1-5; 9 nucleotides align to TRBD1. The CDR3 totals 15 residues. The V and J ends lost 5 bases and 5 bases, in that order; junction bases with no gene match: 7. CDR1 and CDR2 (germline): MNHNS, SASEGT. The CDR3 region has the DNA TGTGCCAGCAGTTATACCACAGGGGGCGATCAGCCCCAGCATTTT. Its translation is CASSYTTGGDQPQHF.

In its sample, this clonotype was seen many times. This rearrangement joins TRBV27 to TRBJ2-1; the D call may be TRBD1 or TRBD2 (5 bases each). CDR1 and CDR2 (germline): MNHEY, SMNVEV (reference sequence). CDR3 size: 16 residues. V was pared by 3 bases and J by 4 bases, with 16 bases between. CDR3 amino acids: CASSFLGTAGYNEQFF. In nucleotides, the CDR3 is TGTGCCAGCAGTTTCCTCGGGACGGCAGGATACAATGAGCAGTTCTTC.

This chain uses TRBV18 with TRBJ2-2; D is uncertain. The length of the CDR3 is 16 residues. Per germline, CDR1 KGHSH and CDR2 LQKENI. The germline V and J ends were trimmed by 2 bases and 3 bases, with 13 bases remaining between them. DNA for the CDR3: TGTGCCAGCTCACCATACTCCGATTCCCACACCGGGGAGCTGTTTTTT. Protein product: CASSPYSDSHTGELFF. Full variable domain (missing parts from reference TRBV18 and TRBJ2-2): NAGVMQNPRHLVRRRGQEARLRCSPMKGHSHVYWYRQLPEEGLKFMVYLQKENIIDESGMPKERFSAEFPKEGPSILRIQQVVRGDSAAYFCASSPYSDSHTGELFFGEGSRLTVL.

This clonotype was found many times. This chain uses TRBV27 with TRBJ2-7; 10 bases agree with TRBD2. Germline V gene sequence: CDR1 MNHEY, CDR2 SMNVEV (reference sequence). V shed 2 bases and J 6 bases; nucleotides not matched to a gene: 4. The CDR3 is made up of 14 amino acids. CDR3 DNA sequence: TGTGCCAGCAGTTTAGCGGGACTAGCGATCGAGCAGTACTTC. Translated, it gives CASSLAGLAIEQYF.

This clonotype was observed many times. The rearrangement joins TRBV3-1 to TRBJ1-1, with 7 bases aligning to TRBD1. With V trimmed by 8 bases and J by 1 base, 7 bases remained unmatched. This CDR3 has 14 amino acids. Germline values: CDR1 LGHDT, CDR2 YNNKEL (reference sequence). The CDR3 spells CASLGGTENTEAFF. The DNA for the CDR3 is TGTGCCAGCCTGGGGGGGACAGAGAACACTGAAGCTTTCTTT.

This chain uses TRBV28 with TRBJ2-3; 7 positions match TRBD2. Unmatched junction bases numbered 6, after V lost 6 bases and J lost 0 bases. Germline V gives CDR1 MDHEN, CDR2 SYDVKM. CDR3 size: 15 residues. Here the CDR3 reads CASRTPSGSTDTQYF. The CDR3 nucleotides are TGTGCCAGCAGAACCCCTAGCGGCAGCACAGATACGCAGTATTTT.

This clonotype came up many times. V usage is TRBV12-3 or TRBV12-4 and J usage is TRBJ1-1; 8 bases match TRBD1. The junction had 8 bases not matched to a gene; V was cut back by 5 bases and J by 0 bases. The length of the CDR3 is 16 residues. The CDR3 bases are TGTGCCAGCAGTAAGGACAGGGCCCACATGAACACTGAAGCTTTCTTT. It specifies CASSKDRAHMNTEAFF.

This clonotype was detected many times. The chain is built from TRBV11-2 and TRBJ1-1, with D maybe TRBD1 (5 bases). Germline V gene lookup returns CDR1 SGHAT and CDR2 FQNNGV. V gave up 5 bases and J gave up 4 bases, with 17 bases separating them. The length of the CDR3 is 15 residues. The CDR3 DNA reads TGTGCCAGCAGCCTCGGTCAGGGAGGGAGCACTGAAGCTTTCTTT. This sequence encodes CASSLGQGGSTEAFF.

With respect to this clonotype: The junction does not match germline at one end; this may be a read error. This chain uses TRBV15 with TRBJ1-4; D is undetermined. Germline CDR1 is LNHNV and CDR2 is YYDKDF (reference sequence). The CDR3 is 14 residues long. The CDR3 DNA is TGTGCCACCAGCGATCGTGGGTCTAATGAGAAACTGTTTTTT. Its translation: CATSDRGSNEKLFF.

This clonotype was recorded many times. This may come from a read error, since a much larger clone is one base off. The J gene is TRBJ2-5, the V gene TRBV11-2; D gene ambiguous. Germline assignment: CDR1 SGHAT and CDR2 FQNNGV. The CDR3 covers 11 residues. In DNA form, the CDR3 reads TGTGCCAGCAGATTAGGGGAGACCCAGTACTTC. Translating it yields CASRLGETQYF.

At least ten counts were recorded for this clonotype. The chain employs TRBV12-3 or TRBV12-4 and TRBJ2-7; 10 bases are shared with TRBD1. The CDR3 spans 15 residues. After removal of 6 bases from V and 1 base from J, the junction contained 6 bases not matched to a gene. The CDR3, as DNA: TGTGCCAGCAGCCCCCCGGGACAGGGGTCCTACGAGCAGTACTTC. Residues: CASSPPGQGSYEQYF.

This clonotype appeared many times. V is TRBV6-1 and J is TRBJ2-7; 15 bases are a match to TRBD2. The CDR3 consists of 18 residues. Germline V gene lookup returns CDR1 MNHNS and CDR2 SASEGT. Unmatched junction bases numbered 6, after V lost 3 bases and J lost 0 bases. CDR3 protein: CASSEPGLAGGHSYEQYF. CDR3 DNA: TGTGCCAGCAGTGAGCCGGGACTAGCGGGGGGACACTCCTACGAGCAGTACTTC.

The chain uses TRBV28 and TRBJ2-7; 9 positions match TRBD1. Unmatched junction bases numbered 9, after V lost 8 bases and J lost 1 base. Germline V gene lookup returns CDR1 MDHEN and CDR2 SYDVKM. This CDR3 comprises 15 residues. Here the CDR3 reads CASSPSDRGSYEQYF. CDR3 coding DNA: TGTGCCAGCTCACCCTCCGACAGGGGGTCCTACGAGCAGTACTTC.

This clonotype was observed a few times. This chain uses TRBV27 with TRBJ1-1, with TRBD1 as a possible D gene (5 bases). The CDR3 length is 14 residues. Germline CDR1 MNHEY, CDR2 SMNVEV (reference sequence). V lost 3 bases, J lost 7 bases, and 15 bases lay in between. The CDR3 DNA follows: TGTGCCAGCAGTTTCTCGGATAGAACAGGTGAAGCTTTCTTT. This translates into CASSFSDRTGEAFF.